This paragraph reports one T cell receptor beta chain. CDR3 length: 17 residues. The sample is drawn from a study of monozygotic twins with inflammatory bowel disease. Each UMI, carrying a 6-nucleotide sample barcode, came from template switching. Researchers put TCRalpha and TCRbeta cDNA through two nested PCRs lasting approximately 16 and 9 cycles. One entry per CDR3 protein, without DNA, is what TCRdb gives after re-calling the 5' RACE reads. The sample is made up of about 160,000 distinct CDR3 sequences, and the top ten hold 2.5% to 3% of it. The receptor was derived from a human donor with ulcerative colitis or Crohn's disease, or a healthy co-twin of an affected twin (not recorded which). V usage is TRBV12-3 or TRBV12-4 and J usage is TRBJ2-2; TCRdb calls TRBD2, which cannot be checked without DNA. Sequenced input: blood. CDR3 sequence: CASTPWGGGINTGELFF.